The entry that follows covers one TCR beta chain sequence. Unmatched junction bases numbered 2, after V lost 5 bases and J lost 3 bases. Per germline, CDR1 LNHDA and CDR2 SQIVND (reference sequence). The CDR3 totals 14 residues. TCRdb's copy holds only in-frame clones and misses some; the assay was immunoSEQ multiplex PCR. The sample records fewer than 300,000 clones, less than 85% being singletons. The sample belongs to a study of blood T cell repertoires in COVID-19. The sequence derives from a woman aged 18-29 years with acute or convalescent COVID-19. The chain carries TRBV19 and TRBJ2-2; 8 bases map to TRBD1. Sequenced material: peripheral blood. CDR3 amino acids: CASSQGAHTGELFF. The CDR3 coding sequence is TGTGCCAGTAGTCAGGGGGCGCACACCGGGGAGCTGTTTTTT.